This is a list of T cell receptor beta chains from one sample in a study of PD-1 blockade in classical Hodgkin lymphoma. The assay was immunoSEQ multiplex PCR, and TCRdb's table has in-frame clones only and misses some. This sample carries tens of thousands of clones, over 70% of them seen once, and the ten largest clones take roughly 15%. The sample consisted of peripheral blood mononuclear cells (PBMCs), taken at baseline. The source of these receptors is a human donor with classical Hodgkin lymphoma. CDR3s include the opening cysteine and the closing phenylalanine or tryptophan. The D gene is left open where the match is weak. Not every row has a clone size; where given, it reads once, few, many or a size class.

V	J	size	D	CDR3	DNA
TRBV18	TRBJ1-1	once	TRBD1	CASSRQGATRNTEAFF	TGTGCCAGCTCCCGACAGGGGGCAACGAGGAACACTGAAGCTTTCTTT
TRBV27	TRBJ2-1	.	.	CASSSHMDSPLLSGQFF	TGTGCCAGCAGTTCACACATGGACAGCCCCCTACTGTCAGGGCAGTTCTTC
TRBV7-9	TRBJ2-1	.	TRBD2	CASSLGLPNEQFF	TGTGCCAGCAGCTTGGGACTACCCAATGAGCAGTTCTTC
TRBV4-1	TRBJ2-7	once	.	CASSQEGRDTYEQYF	TGCGCCAGCAGCCAAGAAGGGCGGGACACCTACGAGCAGTACTTC
TRBV6-6	TRBJ1-3	.	.	CASSWGDVGSGNTIYF	TGTGCCAGCAGTTGGGGCGACGTCGGCTCTGGAAACACCATATATTTT
TRBV27	TRBJ2-3	once	.	CASSRAEVTDTQYF	TGTGCCAGCAGTCGGGCGGAGGTAACAGATACGCAGTATTTT
TRBV4-1	TRBJ2-1	.	TRBD1	CASSQAGSGTEKNEQFF	TGCGCCAGCAGCCAAGCGGGATCCGGGACAGAGAAGAATGAGCAGTTCTTC
TRBV6-5	TRBJ2-4	.	TRBD1	CASSYSRTGDTIQYF	TGTGCCAGCAGTTACTCGAGGACAGGGGATACCATTCAGTACTTC
TRBV27	TRBJ1-1	.	TRBD1	CASSLLPGTALNTEAFF	TGTGCCAGCAGTTTATTACCGGGGACAGCTTTAAACACTGAAGCTTTCTTT
TRBV11-2	TRBJ2-1	.	TRBD1	CASSLEGQGYHNEQFF	TGTGCCAGCAGCTTAGAGGGACAGGGTTATCACAATGAGCAGTTCTTC
TRBV11-1	TRBJ1-5	.	.	CASSLAQGRPQHF	TGTGCCAGCAGCTTAGCGCAAGGACGGCCCCAGCATTTT
TRBV7-2	TRBJ2-1	.	.	CASSITGGEQFF	TGTGCCAGCAGCATTACTGGGGGCGAGCAGTTCTTC
TRBV6-1	TRBJ1-1	.	.	CASSIMNTEAFF	TGTGCCAGCAGTATAATGAACACTGAAGCTTTCTTT
TRBV18	TRBJ2-5	.	.	CASSPFFYLELQETQYF	TGTGCCAGCTCACCGTTTTTTTATTTGGAGCTCCAAGAGACCCAGTACTTC
TRBV9	TRBJ1-1	.	.	CASSVDVGATEAFF	TGTGCCAGCAGCGTAGACGTCGGTGCCACTGAAGCTTTCTTT
TRBV30	TRBJ2-2	.	.	CAWGPSNTGELFF	TGTGCCTGGGGCCCGTCGAACACCGGGGAGCTGTTTTTT
TRBV11-2	TRBJ1-1	once	.	CASSLGTTGGAFF	TGTGCCAGCAGCCTTGGGACGACGGGTGGAGCTTTCTTT
TRBV7-8	TRBJ1-4	.	.	CASSLRVVNEKLFF	TGTGCCAGCAGCTTAAGAGTGGTTAATGAAAAACTGTTTTTT
TRBV10-3	TRBJ1-5	.	.	CAISGQGPYSNQPQHF	TGTGCCATCAGTGGGCAGGGCCCGTATAGCAATCAGCCCCAGCATTTT
TRBV18	TRBJ2-3	.	.	CASSHGQSTDTQYF	TGTGCCAGCTCACACGGACAGAGCACAGATACGCAGTATTTT